Here is one TCR beta chain with its context. Its target is unknown. CDR3 size: 16 residues. The germline V gene encodes CDR1 SGHVS and CDR2 FNYEAQ. V lost 3 bases, J lost 0 bases, and 4 bases stayed unmatched. The method was immunoSEQ multiplex PCR; TCRdb's version includes in-frame clones alone and lacks a portion of them. The table records 120,000 to 150,000 clones, about nine tenths of them present only once. The sample originates from a study of T cell responses to AZD1222 COVID-19 vaccine. Whole-study findings and limits: The donor group comprised mostly white British people and more females; the analysis possibly underestimated clonal diversity.

Sequencing was performed on peripheral blood, taken on day 0 of MenACWY control vaccination. The V call is TRBV7-6, the J call TRBJ2-2; 7 nucleotides match TRBD2. This receptor was identified in an adult in good health. The DNA for the CDR3 is TGTGCCAGCAGCTTCGGTAGCGGGCCGAACACCGGGGAGCTGTTTTTT. Its translation is CASSFGSGPNTGELFF. Combining the CDR3 with reference TRBV7-6 and TRBJ2-2 gives the whole variable domain GAGVSQSPRYKVTKRGQDVALRCDPISGHVSLYWYRQALGQGPEFLTYFNYEAQQDKSGLPNDRFSAERPEGSISTLTIQRTEQRDSAMYRCASSFGSGPNTGELFFGEGSRLTVL.